The rows below give T cell receptor beta chains drawn from one sample of a study of T-cell reconstitution after alpha-beta-depleted transplantation in children. A single record per CDR3 protein comes from TCRdb applying MiXCR to the PCR reads. Among roughly 28,000 distinct CDR3 sequences listed, roughly a sixth were seen once. Sequencing used PBMCs, mostly from graft donor cells, obtained 60 days after TCRalphabeta/CD19-depleted stem cell transplant. The receptor source for this set is a male patient aged 2 to 10 who had a stem cell transplant for acute lymphoblastic leukemia, so the T cells may come from the graft donor. Both conserved end residues are part of each CDR3. D genes are given only for firm matches. Where a row states a size, it is once, few, many or the class of an expanded clone; other rows omit it.

>few|TRBJ1-1|NA|TRBV11-2
TGTGCCAGCAGCTTTACCGCGGGGGCGGACACTGAAGCTTTCTTT
CASSFTAGADTEAFF
>few|TRBJ2-3|TRBD2|TRBV5-4
TGTGCCAGCAGCTTGGGTGGCGGGAGTGTAACAGATACGCAGTATTTT
CASSLGGGSVTDTQYF
>few|TRBJ2-3|TRBD2|TRBV4-3
TGCGCCAGCAGCCAAGTCAGCGGGAGCGGGCCAGATACGCAGTATTTT
CASSQVSGSGPDTQYF
>few|TRBJ1-1|NA|TRBV11-2
TGTGCCAGCAGCTTACAAGCAGGGCTAGAAGCTTTCTTT
CASSLQAGLEAFF
>NA|TRBJ2-7|TRBD1|TRBV18
TGTGCCAGCTCACCTCTTTCCGGACAGGGAAGGTACTTC
CASSPLSGQGRYF
>NA|TRBJ2-2|NA|TRBV29-1
TGCAGCGTTGGACCCGGGCGGGAGGAGCTGTTTTTT
CSVGPGREELFF
>few|TRBJ2-2|NA|TRBV4-3
TGCGCCAGCGCAAGGGGAACGAACACCGGGGAGCTGTTTTTT
CASARGTNTGELFF
>few|TRBJ2-5|NA|TRBV7-9
TGTGCCAGCAGCTCCCCCAGCGGCCTGGAGACCCAGTACTTC
CASSSPSGLETQYF
>many|TRBJ2-1|TRBD1|TRBV7-9
TGTGCCAGCTGGAATGGCCGGGACAGGGGGGATGAGCAGTTCTTC
CASWNGRDRGDEQFF
>few|TRBJ1-2|TRBD1|TRBV7-2
TGTGCCAGCAGCTTAGGTGGGACAGGGGGCACCTTC
CASSLGGTGGTF
>NA|TRBJ2-1|NA|TRBV27
TGTGCCAGCAGAGGACTGGGGAGCTCCTACAATGAGCAGTTCTTC
CASRGLGSSYNEQFF
>few|TRBJ2-3|TRBD1|TRBV20-1
TGCAGTGCTAGGACCGATCAGGGGGATCCGGGTACAGATACGCAGTATTTT
CSARTDQGDPGTDTQYF
>NA|TRBJ2-1|TRBD2|TRBV28
TGTGCCAGCAGTCTCGGGGGGGCTAGGTACAATGAGCAGTTCTTC
CASSLGGARYNEQFF
>many|TRBJ2-1|NA|TRBV20-1
TGCAGTGCTAGAGGGGTAGGTTTGTATGAGCAGTTCTTC
CSARGVGLYEQFF
>NA|TRBJ2-3|TRBD2|TRBV6-1
TGTGCCAGCAGTGTTTCTAGCGGCTCACCCACAGATACGCAGTATTTT
CASSVSSGSPTDTQYF
>many|TRBJ1-1|TRBD1|TRBV20-1
TGCAGTGCTAGCCAGGGGGATGCTGAAGCTTTCTTT
CSASQGDAEAFF
>many|TRBJ2-7|NA|TRBV20-1
TGCAGTGCTAGAGATCAAGGGGCCTACTCCTACGAGCAGTACTTC
CSARDQGAYSYEQYF
>many|TRBJ2-3|TRBD2|TRBV4-1
TGCGCCAGCAGCCAAGATTCGGCTAGCGGGAGAAGAGATACGCAGTATTTT
CASSQDSASGRRDTQYF
>many|TRBJ2-7|TRBD2|TRBV7-2
TGTGCCAGCAGCTTAGAACTAGCGGGGTTCTACGAGCAGTACTTC
CASSLELAGFYEQYF
>many|TRBJ2-7|TRBD2|TRBV4-2
TGTGCCAGCAGCCAATCACTGGCTAGCGGGGGGAGCTCCTACGAGCAGTACTTC
CASSQSLASGGSSYEQYF
>few|TRBJ1-3|NA|TRBV7-9
TGTGCCAGCAGCTTAGCGGGGTACTCTGGAAACACCATATATTTT
CASSLAGYSGNTIYF
>many|TRBJ2-3|NA|TRBV5-5
TGTGCCAGCAGCTTATCAGGCACAGATACGCAGTATTTT
CASSLSGTDTQYF
>many|TRBJ2-3|TRBD2|TRBV4-3
TGCGCCAGCAGCCAAGAGGGAGCGGGGGGGCCAAAAGATACGCAGTATTTT
CASSQEGAGGPKDTQYF
>NA|TRBJ2-2|NA|TRBV7-2
TGTGCCAGCAGCCCTGACGGGACGCCAACCGGGGAGCTGTTTTTT
CASSPDGTPTGELFF
>many|TRBJ1-2|NA|TRBV5-4
TGTGCCAGCACCATCCAGGGGAACTATGGCTACACCTTC
CASTIQGNYGYTF
>many|TRBJ1-1|TRBD1|TRBV9
TGTGCCAGCAGCGCCGGACAGGGGAAGGGTGAAGCTTTCTTT
CASSAGQGKGEAFF
>few|TRBJ2-1|NA|TRBV28
TGTGCCAGCCGGTCCGGGGAGCGAGCCGACGGTGAGCAGTTCTTC
CASRSGERADGEQFF
>few|TRBJ2-3|NA|TRBV10-3
TGTGCCATCCGGAGGGCAGATACGCAGTATTTT
CAIRRADTQYF
>NA|TRBJ2-2|NA|TRBV27
TGTGCCAGCAGTAGATCCGCAGGGTCCACCGGGGAGCTGTTTTTT
CASSRSAGSTGELFF